Presented here are 17 T cell receptor beta chains from one specimen sequenced in a study of cytomegalovirus exposure and HLA in healthy donors. Use of 60 Vbeta and 13 Jbeta primers characterized the PCR. The repertoire was sequenced with immunoSEQ multiplex PCR; TCRdb's copy has only in-frame clones and lacks some. This table has some 180,000 clones, roughly 79% appearing once. The sample consisted of PBMCs. Receptors were obtained from a young man in good health and CMV-seronegative.

This clone came up once. Different DNA sequences within this sample yield the same CDR3. The chain links TRBV5-1 to TRBJ2-5; D gene unclear. With 1 base removed from V and 7 bases from J, the gap between germline ends came to 14 bases. The CDR3 is 14 amino acids. CDR1 and CDR2 (germline): SGHRS, YFSETQ. CDR3 amino acids: CASSLHHLTGTQYF. As DNA, the CDR3 is TGCGCCAGCAGCTTGCACCACCTAACCGGGACCCAGTACTTC.

V gene TRBV5-6 combines with J gene TRBJ1-5, with a weak D call TRBD1 (5 bases). V was clipped by 1 base and J by 3 bases, with 14 bases between them. The germline V gene has CDR1 SGHDT and CDR2 YYEEEE. The CDR3 totals 16 residues. CDR3 coding DNA: TGTGCCAGCAGCTTGTTCGCAGGGAACTTCAATCAGCCCCAGCATTTT. Translation: CASSLFAGNFNQPQHF.

V usage is TRBV11-2 and J usage is TRBJ1-3; TRBD1 matches at 7 bases. The CDR3 spans 15 residues. CDR1 and CDR2 from the germline V gene are SGHAT and FQNNGV. V dropped 5 bases and J dropped 2; count of bases not matched to a gene: 6. Here the CDR3 reads CASSPIDRAGNTIYF. The DNA for the CDR3 is TGTGCCAGCAGCCCTATCGACAGGGCTGGAAACACCATATATTTT.

The gene calls are TRBV27 and TRBJ1-6; the D is unclear. V lost 4 bases to trimming and J lost 3 bases, with 10 bases between them. Germline-derived CDR1 and CDR2 are MNHEY and SMNVEV (reference sequence). The CDR3 runs to 15 residues. The CDR3 nucleotides are TGTGCCAGCAGTTATTACAGCCTCTATAATTCACCCCTCCACTTT. Residues: CASSYYSLYNSPLHF.

This clone was found a few times. This chain joins TRBV15 and TRBJ2-3; 8 bases agree with TRBD2. The trim removed 5 bases at V and 4 bases at J, leaving 8 bases unmatched. Germline assignment: CDR1 LNHNV and CDR2 YYDKDF (reference sequence). The CDR3 runs to 15 residues. In DNA, the CDR3 is TGTGCCACCAGCTTTGAAGCGGGAGAGGCAGATACGCAGTATTTT. Translated: CATSFEAGEADTQYF. The variable domain in full, with the rest retrieved from reference TRBV15 and TRBJ2-3, is DAMVIQNPRYQVTQFGKPVTLSCSQTLNHNVMYWYQQKSSQAPKLLFHYYDKDFNNEADTPDNFQSRRPNTSFCFLDIRSPGLGDTAMYLCATSFEAGEADTQYFGPGTRLTVL.

The genes are TRBV6-1 and TRBJ2-7, with D perhaps matching TRBD2 (6 bases). Per germline, CDR1 MNHNS and CDR2 SASEGT. Deletions cut 2 bases from V and 2 bases from J, with 13 bases between. The CDR3 loop spans 15 amino acids. CDR3 region: CASSEYTGTAYEQYF. The CDR3 coding sequence is TGTGCCAGCAGTGAATATACCGGGACTGCCTACGAGCAGTACTTC.

This clone has just one count. CDR3 residues: CASSEDRDYGYTF. DNA of the CDR3: TGCGCCAGCAGCGAAGACAGGGATTATGGCTACACCTTC. The chain couples TRBV10-2 to TRBJ1-2; TRBD1 matches 7 bases. The ends lost 6 bases at V and 5 bases at J; junction bases unmatched: 6. CDR1 and CDR2 from the germline V gene are WSHSY and SAAADI. This CDR3 is built from 13 residues.

The rearrangement uses TRBV13 and TRBJ2-1, with TRBD2 matching 7 bases. The J segment lost 4 bases and the V segment lost 0 bases, leaving 6 bases of the junction unmatched. Germline V gives CDR1 PRHDT, CDR2 FYEKMQ (reference sequence). The CDR3 extends over 16 amino acids. The CDR3 nucleotides are TGTGCCAGCAGCTTAGGATCTCCGGGAGGATACAATGAGCAGTTCTTC. This translates into CASSLGSPGGYNEQFF.

The gene calls are TRBV2 and TRBJ2-7; TRBD2 matches at 7 bases. CDR1 and CDR2 (germline): SNHLY, FYNNEI. V shed 6 bases and J 2 bases; nucleotides not matched to a gene: 10. The CDR3 is 15 amino acids. The CDR3 is CASRPSGTSAYEQYF. DNA of the CDR3: TGTGCCAGCAGGCCTAGCGGCACAAGCGCCTACGAGCAGTACTTC.

This chain uses TRBV6-1 with TRBJ1-5, with D possibly matching TRBD1 (5 bases). Between the trimmed V and J ends, which lost 5 bases and 4 bases, there was a span of 15 bases. Germline V gives CDR1 MNHNS, CDR2 SASEGT. The CDR3 totals 15 residues. The DNA of the CDR3 is TGTGCCAGCAGTTCCCAATGGGGGGGTAATCAGCCCCAGCATTTT. This translates into CASSSQWGGNQPQHF.

The V and J genes are TRBV19 and TRBJ2-1; possible D gene TRBD2, 5 bases. The CDR3 totals 14 residues. The V and J ends lost 4 bases and 3 bases respectively, with 10 bases between them. Germline V gives CDR1 LNHDA, CDR2 SQIVND (reference sequence). CDR3 protein: CASSKEAIYNEQFF. The CDR3 region has the DNA TGTGCCAGTAGTAAGGAGGCTATCTACAATGAGCAGTTCTTC.

CDR3: CASRTGTGVSGTEAFF. In DNA, the CDR3 is TGTGCCAGCAGAACCGGGACAGGGGTATCGGGCACTGAAGCTTTCTTT. This rearrangement joins TRBV28 to TRBJ1-1, with 10 nucleotides matching TRBD1. The V segment lost 6 bases and the J segment 4 bases; nucleotides outside the gene matches: 11. Germline V lookup: CDR1 MDHEN, CDR2 SYDVKM. This CDR3 comprises 16 residues. Looking up the rest from reference TRBV28 and TRBJ1-1 gives the full variable domain: DVKVTQSSRYLVKRTGEKVFLECVQDMDHENMFWYRQDPGLGLRLIYFSYDVKMKEKGDIPEGYSVSREKKERFSLILESASTNQTSMYLCASRTGTGVSGTEAFFGQGTRLTVV.

V usage is TRBV15 and J usage is TRBJ2-3, with D perhaps matching TRBD2 (6 bases). Germline V gene lookup returns CDR1 LNHNV and CDR2 YYDKDF (reference sequence). Deletions cut 1 base from V and 4 bases from J, with 12 bases between. This CDR3 contains 15 residues. The chain's CDR3 is CATSRGGGVADTQYF. The CDR3 coding sequence is TGTGCCACCAGCAGAGGAGGAGGGGTCGCAGATACGCAGTATTTT.

This clone was seen only a few times. The rearrangement joins TRBV5-6 to TRBJ2-1; D not certain. The V end was cut by 4 bases, the J end by 4 bases, with 21 bases between. This CDR3 has 17 amino acids. In germline, CDR1 is SGHDT, CDR2 YYEEEE. Here the CDR3 reads CASSKRLRDTVYNEQFF. The CDR3 DNA sequence: TGTGCCAGCAGCAAGAGACTTAGAGATACGGTTTACAATGAGCAGTTCTTC.

This sequence joins TRBV2 and TRBJ2-1; D may be TRBD1 (6 bases). The CDR3 loop spans 16 amino acids. The germline V and J ends were trimmed by 1 base and 5 bases, with 15 bases remaining between them. Germline CDR1 is SNHLY and CDR2 is FYNNEI. The CDR3 loop is CASSEEVGARDNEQFF. CDR3 nucleotides: TGTGCCAGCAGTGAAGAGGTGGGGGCGAGAGACAATGAGCAGTTCTTC.

With respect to this clone: Sequence at one end of the junction differs from germline and may be a read error. This chain joins TRBV10-3 and TRBJ1-1; TRBD1 matches 8 bases. Germline CDR1 reads ENHRY; CDR2 reads SYGVKD. CDR3 length: 12 amino acids. For the CDR3, the DNA is TGTGCCATCAGGGGACAGGATCGTGAAGCTTCCTTT. Amino acid sequence: CAIRGQDREASF.

This clone appeared a single time. This chain joins TRBV27 and TRBJ2-7; possible D gene TRBD1, 5 bases. V was trimmed by 3 bases and J by 1 base, leaving 7 bases between them. Germline loops: CDR1 MNHEY, CDR2 SMNVEV (reference sequence). This CDR3 is 13 amino acids long. The CDR3 region is CASSLAGSYEQYF. The CDR3 bases are TGTGCCAGCAGTTTGGCAGGGTCCTACGAGCAGTACTTC.